This T cell receptor (beta chain) was sequenced in a study of T cells in Graves' hyperthyroidism and ophthalmopathy. Study-level results: Ophthalmopathy was model-predicted a median about six months pre-onset.

The source material, RNA transcripts, was used to amplify TCR beta CDR3 regions. In the first-round RT-PCR of the TCR CDR3, the HTBI primer set was used. Each CDR3 protein is one row after TCRdb ran MiXCR on the multiplex PCR reads. The sample carries about 420,000 distinct CDR3 sequences, less than 20% recorded once. Concerning this clonotype: The target antigen is unknown.

Trimming removed 3 bases from V and 3 bases from J, with 15 bases in between. Germline-derived CDR1 and CDR2 are LNHNV and YYDKDF (reference sequence). The CDR3 is 15 residues long. The sequencing sample was made of blood. The chain employs TRBV15 and TRBJ2-7; perhaps TRBD2 as D (6 bases). The receptor was derived from a woman younger than 30 with Graves' hyperthyroidism. The CDR3 DNA reads TGTGCCACCAGCAGTCCGCCTAGCGACAACTACGAGCAGTACTTC. Encoded protein: CATSSPPSDNYEQYF.